The next 14 T cell receptor beta chains were all read from a single sample in a study of T-cell memory formation after mild COVID-19. MiXCR, applied by TCRdb to the 5' RACE reads, yields one record per CDR3 protein. The sample contains 150,000 to 200,000 distinct CDR3 sequences, roughly 12% of which appear only once. Sequencing used PBMCs or a T cell subset sorted from them (not recorded which). The receptors stem from a young man who had mild COVID-19 (a few samples of this study predate the infection). Cell type and time point are not known.

This clonotype was seen repeatedly, ten times or more. The chain uses TRBV18 and TRBJ1-2; D gene uncertain. The germline V gene has CDR1 KGHSH and CDR2 LQKENI. V was clipped by 2 bases and J by 8 bases, with 18 bases between them. The CDR3 is made up of 15 amino acids. This CDR3 is CASSPSTARSAGYTF. Written as DNA, the CDR3 is TGTGCCAGCTCACCATCCACGGCTCGGAGCGCGGGCTACACCTTC.

The V call is TRBV5-4, the J call TRBJ2-2; possibly TRBD1 or TRBD2 for D (5 bases each). The germline CDR1 and CDR2 sequences are SGHNT and YYREEE (reference sequence). Trimming took 4 bases from V and 7 from J, leaving 14 bases between them. There are 14 residues in the CDR3. CDR3 residues: CASSPARGDGELFF. CDR3 nucleotide sequence: TGTGCCAGCAGCCCCGCTAGGGGAGACGGGGAGCTGTTTTTT.

This clonotype was counted a few times. The chain combines TRBV24-1 with TRBJ2-1; TRBD1 agrees at 8 bases. After removal of 10 bases from V and 7 bases from J, the junction contained 14 bases not matched to a gene. There are 15 residues in the CDR3. The germline CDR1 and CDR2 sequences are KGHDR and SFDVKD. For the CDR3, the DNA is TGTGCCACTAGTCCCGGGGACAGGAGAGGGAATGAGCAGTTCTTC. Its protein is CATSPGDRRGNEQFF.

The chain is built from TRBV4-3 and TRBJ2-5, with 9 bases aligning to TRBD2. The V segment lost 0 bases and the J segment 14 bases; nucleotides outside the gene matches: 13. The CDR3 runs 15 residues. CDR1 is LGHNA, CDR2 YSLEER, per germline. CDR3 sequence reads: CASSQDIAGSGGRYF. CDR3 in DNA: TGCGCCAGCAGCCAAGATATTGCGGGTAGCGGGGGACGCTACTTC.

V and J are TRBV7-2 and TRBJ1-1; D ambiguous. Germline assignment: CDR1 SGHTA and CDR2 FQGNSA. This CDR3 has 13 amino acids. Trimming took 4 bases from V and 5 from J, leaving 11 bases between them. CDR3 loop: CASSSGVRTEAFF. CDR3 nucleotides: TGTGCCAGCAGCTCAGGAGTCAGAACTGAAGCTTTCTTT. Full variable domain (outside the CDR3, taken from reference TRBV7-2 and TRBJ1-1): GAGVSQSPSNKVTEKGKDVELRCDPISGHTALYWYRQSLGQGLEFLIYFQGNSAPDKSGLPSDRFSAERTGGSVSTLTIQRTQQEDSAVYLCASSSGVRTEAFFGQGTRLTVV.

This clonotype was observed a few times. The V gene is TRBV12-3 or TRBV12-4, the J gene TRBJ1-5, with TRBD1 as a possible D gene (6 bases). The CDR3 consists of 14 residues. V lost 4 bases, J lost 4 bases, and 11 bases lay in between. Here the CDR3 reads CASSSSGANQPQHF. CDR3 nucleotides: TGTGCCAGCAGTTCATCAGGGGCTAATCAGCCCCAGCATTTT.

V and J are TRBV18 and TRBJ2-7; no firm D call. V lost 4 bases, J lost 3 bases, and 10 bases lay in between. The CDR3 runs to 13 residues. CDR1 KGHSH and CDR2 LQKENI come from the germline V gene. DNA for the CDR3: TGTGCCAGCTCACTCAATGACGGCTACGAGCAGTACGTC. It translates to CASSLNDGYEQYV.

This clonotype was recorded a few times. The genes are TRBV5-1 and TRBJ2-3; 16 positions match TRBD2. The CDR3 covers 16 residues. V lost 4 bases, J lost 6 bases, and 5 bases stayed unmatched. Germline CDR1 and CDR2: SGHRS and YFSETQ. CDR3 amino acids: CASSPGLAGGPDTQYF. The CDR3 DNA reads TGCGCCAGCAGCCCGGGACTAGCGGGGGGGCCGGATACGCAGTATTTT.

The chain carries TRBV10-3 and TRBJ1-1; D might be TRBD1 (6 bases). The CDR3 spans 13 residues. From germline, CDR1 is ENHRY and CDR2 SYGVKD. Trimming took off 11 bases at V and 2 bases at J, with 15 bases between the two ends. The CDR3 loop reads CASHRELNTEAFF. CDR3 in DNA: TGTGCCTCACACAGGGAGCTTAACACTGAAGCTTTCTTT.

This clonotype was counted a few times. CDR3 region: CSVKYQETQYF. The CDR3 region has the DNA TGCAGCGTTAAGTACCAAGAGACCCAGTACTTC. The V and J genes are TRBV29-1 and TRBJ2-5; D remains ambiguous. Deletions cut 5 bases from V and 0 bases from J, with 4 bases between. The CDR3 has 11 residues. Germline values: CDR1 SQVTM, CDR2 ANQGSEA.

This clonotype was seen many times. V gene TRBV4-1 combines with J gene TRBJ2-5, with a possible D match to TRBD1 (6 bases). CDR3 size: 15 residues. The V gene's germline CDR1 is MGHRA and CDR2 YSYEKL. Trimming pared 1 base from V and 5 bases from J, leaving 14 bases between. The CDR3 is CASSQALVGGETQYF. The DNA for the CDR3 is TGCGCCAGCAGCCAAGCATTGGTAGGGGGTGAGACCCAGTACTTC.

The CDR3 region has the DNA TGTGCCAGCAGCTTACTTGCCCGGGAGCAGTACTTC. The encoded protein is CASSLLAREQYF. V usage is TRBV7-2 and J usage is TRBJ2-7; D gene ambiguous. Trimming removed 2 bases from V and 7 bases from J, with 9 bases in between. Looked up from germline, CDR1 is SGHTA and CDR2 is FQGNSA. CDR3 length equals 12 residues.

This clonotype appeared a single time. This chain joins TRBV19 and TRBJ2-1, with D possibly being TRBD1 (5 bases). The length of the CDR3 is 13 residues. Trimming took off 5 bases at V and 4 bases at J, with 9 bases between the two ends. Germline-derived CDR1 and CDR2 are LNHDA and SQIVND (reference sequence). The chain's CDR3 is CASSSQGYNEQFF. As DNA, the CDR3 is TGTGCCAGTAGTTCCCAGGGATACAATGAGCAGTTCTTC.

This clonotype showed up many times. The chain employs TRBV5-5 and TRBJ2-1, with 7 bases aligning to TRBD1. There are 14 residues in the CDR3. CDR1 is SGHKS, CDR2 YYEKEE, per germline (reference sequence). V shed 0 bases and J 6 bases; nucleotides not matched to a gene: 3. The CDR3 region is CASSLDDRVNEQFF. As DNA, the CDR3 is TGTGCCAGCAGCTTGGATGACAGGGTCAATGAGCAGTTCTTC.